This passage covers 14 T cell receptor beta chains from one sample sequenced in a study of Graves' ophthalmopathy and Graves' hyperthyroidism. Amplification targeted the TCR beta CDR3 regions, with RNA transcripts as the source material. A first-round RT-PCR used HTBI primers, followed by a second-round multiplex PCR. TCRdb redid the calling of the multiplex PCR reads with MiXCR, one entry per CDR3 protein. Counted here are hundreds of thousands of distinct CDR3 sequences, about two fifths occurring once; the ten biggest clones make up around 3%. The sample comprised peripheral blood. These receptors were taken from an adult man with Graves' ophthalmopathy.

The chain employs TRBV25-1 and TRBJ1-3, with D possibly TRBD1 on 6 matching bases. The CDR3 spans 16 residues. Germline V gene lookup returns CDR1 MGHDK and CDR2 SYGVNS. Trimming cost V 3 bases and J 0 bases, with 12 bases left between them. CDR3 bases: TGTGCCAGCAGTGAGTCAGGGGTCTTCTCTGGAAACACCATATATTTT. It codes for CASSESGVFSGNTIYF.

This clonotype was recorded at least ten times. The V call is TRBV12-3 or TRBV12-4, the J call TRBJ2-6; possible D gene TRBD1, 5 bases. This CDR3 has 16 residues. Trimming removed 3 bases from V and 2 bases from J, with 11 bases in between. CDR3 coding DNA: TGTGCCAGCAGTTTCTCCCCAGGGCCTGGGGCCAACGTCCTGACTTTC. It is translated as CASSFSPGPGANVLTF.

In its sample, this clonotype was seen many times. The chain has TRBV12-3 or TRBV12-4 and TRBJ2-5; TRBD1 aligns across 8 bases. With V trimmed by 6 bases and J by 5 bases, 8 bases remained unmatched. This CDR3 contains 14 residues. CDR3 nucleotide sequence: TGTGCCAGCAGCTTCGGACAGGGCATCGAGACCCAGTACTTC. Protein product: CASSFGQGIETQYF.

Remarks on this clonotype: With a much larger clone just one base away, this may be a read error. The chain carries TRBV24-1 and TRBJ2-5; D not certain. Germline CDR1 reads KGHDR; CDR2 reads SFDVKD. The CDR3 consists of 13 residues. Here the CDR3 DNA reads TGTGCCAGCAGTTCGCACACCCAAGAGACCCAGTGCTTC. This codes for CASSSHTQETQCF.

Ten or more counts support this clonotype. The DNA for the CDR3 is TGCGCCAGCAGCTTGGCGGGACAGACCATGAACACTGAAGCTTTCTTT. It translates to CASSLAGQTMNTEAFF. The chain uses TRBV5-1 and TRBJ1-1; the match to TRBD1 covers 7 bases. The ends lost 0 bases at V and 0 bases at J; junction bases unmatched: 5. Germline V gene lookup returns CDR1 SGHRS and CDR2 YFSETQ. The CDR3 loop spans 16 amino acids. The variable domain in full, completed from reference TRBV5-1 and TRBJ1-1, reads KAGVTQTPRYLIKTRGQQVTLSCSPISGHRSVSWYQQTPGQGLQFLFEYFSETQRNKGNFPGRFSGRQFSNSRSEMNVSTLELGDSALYLCASSLAGQTMNTEAFFGQGTRLTVV.

This clonotype occurred many times. Here the CDR3 reads CASSSALGEQYF. DNA of the CDR3: TGTGCCAGCAGCTCAGCTCTGGGTGAGCAGTACTTC. The V and J genes are TRBV7-9 and TRBJ2-7; D gene uncertain. V was trimmed by 4 bases and J by 7 bases, leaving 11 bases between them. Germline CDR1 is SEHNR and CDR2 is FQNEAQ (reference sequence). This CDR3 contains 12 residues.

The chain recombines TRBV12-3 or TRBV12-4 with TRBJ1-4; 7 bases match TRBD1. With V trimmed by 2 bases and J by 12 bases, 9 bases remained unmatched. This CDR3 is built from 14 residues. CDR3 DNA: TGTGCCAGCAGTTTACGACAGGGTGGTTCGGAACTGTTTTTT. This codes for CASSLRQGGSELFF.

Many counts were recorded for this clonotype. The V and J genes are TRBV20-1 and TRBJ1-2; D remains ambiguous. The CDR3 has 10 amino acids. V was trimmed by 0 bases and J by 4 bases, leaving 0 bases between them. In germline, CDR1 is DFQATT, CDR2 SNEGSKA (reference sequence). CDR3 residues: CSARDYGYTF. The CDR3 bases are TGCAGTGCTAGAGACTATGGCTACACCTTC.

This clonotype was seen many times. The J gene is TRBJ2-2, the V gene TRBV19; D possibly corresponds to TRBD1 (5 bases). V shed 3 bases and J shed 4 bases, with 12 bases lying between them. CDR3 size: 15 residues. The germline V gene has CDR1 LNHDA and CDR2 SQIVND (reference sequence). In nucleotides, the CDR3 is TGTGCCAGTAGTATCAGGTTTGGGGCCACCGGGGAGCTGTTTTTT. Amino acid sequence: CASSIRFGATGELFF.

This clonotype was found many times. This rearrangement joins TRBV2 to TRBJ2-2; the D is unclear. Trimming shortened V by 3 bases and J by 11 bases, and 10 bases separated the two germline ends. The V gene's germline CDR1 is SNHLY and CDR2 FYNNEI. This CDR3 is built from 12 residues. Here the CDR3 DNA reads TGTGCCAGCAGTGAGCGCAACGACGAGCTGTTTTTT. Its protein product is CASSERNDELFF.

V is TRBV6-5 and J is TRBJ2-2, with D unresolved. CDR3 length: 13 residues. CDR1 is MNHEY, CDR2 SVGAGI, per germline. Trimming took off 5 bases at V and 5 bases at J, with 9 bases between the two ends. CDR3 loop: CASSPKRTGELFF. The CDR3 coding sequence is TGTGCCAGCAGTCCCAAAAGGACCGGGGAGCTGTTTTTT.

This clonotype turned up a few times. This chain uses TRBV12-3 or TRBV12-4 with TRBJ1-2, with a tentative D call TRBD1 (6 bases). The CDR3 spans 14 residues. Trimming removed 4 bases at V and 2 bases at J, with 11 bases between. The CDR3 region has the DNA TGTGCCAGCAGTTCCGGGGGGGCCAACTATGGCTACACCTTC. Translated: CASSSGGANYGYTF.

V gene TRBV7-9 combines with J gene TRBJ2-2; D is perhaps TRBD2 (6 bases). Germline CDR1 reads SEHNR; CDR2 reads FQNEAQ (reference sequence). This CDR3 is 14 amino acids long. With 3 bases removed from V and 5 bases from J, the gap between germline ends came to 10 bases. DNA for the CDR3: TGTGCCAGCAGCTTTCGGGGGACGACCGGGGAGCTGTTTTTT. Translated, it gives CASSFRGTTGELFF.

The chain has TRBV25-1 and TRBJ1-6; 7 bases map to TRBD1. Germline V gene sequence: CDR1 MGHDK, CDR2 SYGVNS. The CDR3 is made up of 15 amino acids. With V trimmed by 7 bases and J by 6 bases, 9 bases remained unmatched. The CDR3 nucleotides are TGTGCCAGCATGAAGGGGGCGCCCAGTAATTCACCCCTCCACTTT. Its protein product is CASMKGAPSNSPLHF.